The 17 T cell receptor beta chains below all came from one sample that was sequenced in a study of T-cell memory formation after mild COVID-19. TCRdb itself ran the 5' RACE reads through MiXCR, one entry per CDR3 protein. Here the sample spans about 170,000 distinct CDR3 sequences, roughly 13% being singletons. Sequenced material: PBMCs or a T cell subset sorted from them (not recorded which). These receptors were taken from a man aged 18 to 35 who had mild COVID-19 (a few samples of this study predate the infection). Cell type and time point are not known.

This clonotype was observed a handful of times. The CDR3 sequence: CASSYLIGTGELFF. CDR3 in DNA: TGTGCCAGCAGTTATCTAATAGGCACCGGGGAGCTGTTTTTT. This rearrangement joins TRBV6-5 to TRBJ2-2, with D uncertain. Trimming removed 3 bases at V and 4 bases at J, with 9 bases between. The V gene's germline CDR1 is MNHEY and CDR2 SVGAGI. The CDR3 contains 14 residues.

This clonotype has a handful of counts. This chain connects TRBV29-1 to TRBJ2-3; a possible D gene is TRBD2 (5 bases). Deletions cut 5 bases from V and 0 bases from J, with 12 bases between. CDR3 length: 14 amino acids. Germline loops: CDR1 SQVTM, CDR2 ANQGSEA. The chain's CDR3 is CSVLEASSTDTQYF. CDR3 bases: TGCAGCGTTTTGGAGGCCTCTAGCACAGATACGCAGTATTTT.

J is TRBJ2-7 and V is TRBV6-5; 7 bases line up with TRBD1. The CDR3 has 15 amino acids. After removal of 6 bases from V and 4 bases from J, the junction contained 12 bases not matched to a gene. CDR1 and CDR2 from the germline V gene are MNHEY and SVGAGI. The CDR3, as DNA: TGTGCCAGCAGCCCCAACCGGGACAGCCTGTACGAGCAGTACTTC. This translates into CASSPNRDSLYEQYF.

About this clonotype: The CDR3 end shows no conserved phenylalanine or tryptophan, and so a read error is likely. This chain connects TRBV7-2 to TRBJ2-4, with 9 positions matching TRBD1. Germline CDR1 reads SGHTA; CDR2 reads FQGNSA. There are 14 residues in the CDR3. V was clipped by 5 bases and J by 8 bases; unmatched bases: 7. In DNA, the CDR3 is TGTGCCAGCAGCGAAGGGACAGGGTTATACATTCAGTACTTA. It is translated as CASSEGTGLYIQYL.

The chain employs TRBV6-6 and TRBJ2-5; D is possibly TRBD1 (6 bases). V was trimmed by 4 bases and J by 2 bases, leaving 23 bases between them. There are 18 residues in the CDR3. The germline CDR1 and CDR2 sequences are MNHNY and SVGAGI (reference sequence). The DNA of the CDR3 is TGTGCCAGCAGTTCGTCTTACAGGGAACTGACGGCTCAAGAGACCCAGTACTTC. It specifies CASSSSYRELTAQETQYF.

This clonotype was detected only a few times. This chain joins TRBV7-2 and TRBJ2-3; 8 bases agree with TRBD2. There are 17 residues in the CDR3. Germline CDR1 is SGHTA and CDR2 is FQGNSA. The V gene end was trimmed by 2 bases and the J gene end by 4 bases; junction bases not matched to a gene: 11. The CDR3 region is CASSLFGGGLVADTQYF. CDR3 DNA: TGTGCCAGCAGCTTATTCGGAGGGGGACTAGTCGCAGATACGCAGTATTTT.

The J gene is TRBJ1-1, the V gene TRBV9; 7 nucleotides line up with TRBD1. Unmatched junction bases numbered 11, after V lost 4 bases and J lost 2 bases. Germline CDR1 is SGDLS and CDR2 is YYNGEE. This CDR3 is built from 16 residues. Here the CDR3 reads CASSPAGGRSNTEAFF. The CDR3, as DNA: TGTGCCAGCAGCCCTGCAGGGGGACGGAGTAACACTGAAGCTTTCTTT. The entire variable domain, with the rest obtained from reference TRBV9 and TRBJ1-1, is as follows: DSGVTQTPKHLITATGQRVTLRCSPRSGDLSVYWYQQSLDQGLQFLIQYYNGEERAKGNILERFSAQQFPDLHSELNLSSLELGDSALYFCASSPAGGRSNTEAFFGQGTRLTVV.

This clonotype was detected a few times. The rearrangement links TRBV6-2 or TRBV6-3 to TRBJ1-2; possibly TRBD1 for D (5 bases). The CDR3 length is 12 residues. The germline V gene encodes CDR1 MNHEY and CDR2 SVGEGT. V gave up 6 bases and J gave up 2 bases, with 7 bases separating them. CDR3 sequence: CASRGENYGYTF. The CDR3 coding sequence is TGTGCCAGCAGAGGGGAGAACTATGGCTACACCTTC.

This rearrangement joins TRBV5-1 to TRBJ2-1; D may be TRBD1 (6 bases). Trimming cost V 0 bases and J 7 bases, with 14 bases left between them. The CDR3 is 15 amino acids. Germline V gene sequence: CDR1 SGHRS, CDR2 YFSETQ. The CDR3 DNA follows: TGCGCCAGCAGCTTGGTGAGGGTTCAGGGGAATGAGCAGTTCTTC. Translated: CASSLVRVQGNEQFF.

This clonotype has a count of ten or more. This rearrangement joins TRBV12-3 or TRBV12-4 to TRBJ2-1, with TRBD2 matching 9 bases. J lost 8 bases, V lost 0 bases, and 5 bases had no gene match. The length of the CDR3 is 15 residues. CDR3 region: CASSLASGGKDEQFF. The CDR3 DNA follows: TGTGCCAGCAGTTTAGCTAGCGGGGGAAAGGATGAGCAGTTCTTC.

This clonotype has a handful of counts. The J gene is TRBJ2-5, the V gene TRBV2, with D perhaps TRBD1 or TRBD2 (6 bases each). The CDR3 spans 15 residues. CDR1 is SNHLY and CDR2 is FYNNEI in the germline V gene. Trimming shortened V by 7 bases and J by 5 bases, and 20 bases separated the two germline ends. DNA of the CDR3: TGTGCCAGCAAGGGGGGATCGACCCAATTTGAGACCCAGTACTTC. Amino acids: CASKGGSTQFETQYF.

The V gene is TRBV6-6, the J gene TRBJ2-5, with D possibly TRBD1 on 7 matching bases. V was pared by 8 bases and J by 2 bases, with 15 bases between. The CDR3 is 14 residues long. CDR1 and CDR2 from the germline V gene are MNHNY and SVGAGI (reference sequence). The CDR3 reads CASAPGGSQETQYF. The DNA of the CDR3 is TGTGCCAGCGCCCCAGGGGGGTCTCAAGAGACCCAGTACTTC.

This clonotype was observed at least ten times. V is TRBV7-9 and J is TRBJ2-3; D remains ambiguous. Germline V gene data show CDR1 as SEHNR and CDR2 as FQNEAQ (reference sequence). There are 13 residues in the CDR3. The V gene lost 1 base and the J gene lost 2 bases, with 4 bases spanning the gap. The CDR3, as DNA: TGTGCCAGCAGCTTAGGGACCACAGATACGCAGTATTTT. Translated, it gives CASSLGTTDTQYF.

This clonotype occurred many times. The J gene is TRBJ1-4, the V gene TRBV7-9; 8 nucleotides agree with TRBD1. Per the germline V gene, CDR1 is SEHNR and CDR2 is FQNEAQ (reference sequence). With V trimmed by 5 bases and J by 8 bases, 1 base remained unmatched. CDR3 length equals 12 residues. CDR3 amino acids: CASSRQGEKLFF. DNA of the CDR3: TGTGCCAGCAGCCGACAGGGGGAAAAACTGTTTTTT.

The chain combines TRBV6-5 with TRBJ1-1; 9 nucleotides match TRBD1. Unmatched junction bases numbered 17, after V lost 0 bases and J lost 0 bases. The CDR3 covers 21 residues. Per germline, CDR1 MNHEY and CDR2 SVGAGI. The CDR3: CASSYSRRAKTGGLMNTEAFF. CDR3 nucleotide sequence: TGTGCCAGCAGTTACTCGCGTCGGGCGAAAACAGGGGGCCTCATGAACACTGAAGCTTTCTTT.

V is TRBV2 and J is TRBJ2-3; D perhaps matches TRBD1 (5 bases). V was pared by 3 bases and J by 5 bases, with 15 bases between. The length of the CDR3 is 15 residues. Germline V gene lookup returns CDR1 SNHLY and CDR2 FYNNEI. The CDR3 sequence is CASSEVRVDRDTQYF. Here the CDR3 DNA reads TGTGCCAGCAGTGAGGTCAGGGTCGACCGAGATACGCAGTATTTT.

The chain couples TRBV6-5 to TRBJ2-4; TRBD1 matches at 8 bases. With 2 bases clipped from V and 1 base from J, the junction kept 10 bases outside the gene matches. Germline CDR1 MNHEY, CDR2 SVGAGI. This CDR3 contains 18 residues. CDR3 protein: CASSYGHGQGRAKNIQYF. The CDR3 DNA is TGTGCCAGCAGTTACGGACACGGACAGGGAAGGGCCAAAAACATTCAGTACTTC.